This T cell receptor beta chain originates from a study of shared T cell receptors in the human thymus. Sequencing used immunoSEQ multiplex PCR; TCRdb keeps in-frame clones, though not all of them. The top ten clones hold 0.0095% to 0.011% of a sample with 720,000 or so clones, roughly 88% of them seen once. The CDR3 extends over 15 amino acids. The germline V gene has CDR1 ENHRY and CDR2 SYGVKD. Trimming cost V 4 bases and J 11 bases, with 23 bases left between them. The sample was also reused in another study, on human thymus T cells. Turning to that study: An apparent bias in V and J gene usage was seen in thymic and blood repertoires.

The sequenced sample was thymocytes. The genes are TRBV10-3 and TRBJ1-1; D might be TRBD1 (5 bases). The receptor was isolated from a girl less than two years old with a congenital heart defect. This chain's CDR3 is CAISVVAGLTWEAFF. The CDR3 region has the DNA TGTGCCATCAGTGTGGTCGCGGGACTCACTTGGGAGGCTTTCTTT.